This T cell receptor (beta chain) was identified during a study of blood T cell repertoires in COVID-19. Turning to the study itself: Samples representing acute and convalescent COVID-19 were sourced from the United States, Italy and Spain. The cDNA or gDNA used as material had been derived from T cells, B-cell-depleted T cells, or PBMCs.

Germline CDR1 is GTSNPN and CDR2 is SVGIG (reference sequence). This CDR3 region has 13 residues. V was shortened by 0 bases and J by 5 bases, with 5 bases between the two germline ends. The sample holds one count of this clone. Per the original data handling: From reference gene primer amplification, estimates of nucleated cell counts were derived. TCRdb's copy holds only in-frame clones and misses some; the assay was immunoSEQ multiplex PCR. V, J and clone size are taken as reported in that table, and D and trimming were inferred from the DNA itself. Found here are fewer than 450,000 clones, about 93% of them singletons; the top ten hold around 3.5%.

The chain combines TRBV30 with TRBJ1-6; weak D call: TRBD1 (5 bases). The source of this sequence is a woman younger than 30 who had recovered from COVID-19. Source material: peripheral blood. The CDR3 region has the DNA TGTGCCTGGAGTGTCAGGGATAATTCACCCCTCCACTTT. Encoded protein: CAWSVRDNSPLHF.